This is a list of T cell receptor beta chains from one sample in a study of T cell responses to AZD1222 COVID-19 vaccine. Generated by immunoSEQ multiplex PCR, the TCRdb table keeps only in-frame clones and is missing some. The table shows approximately 200,000 clones, with over 85% occurring only once. Sequenced material: peripheral blood, taken 28 days after the second AZD1222 dose. These receptors all stem from an adult who received the AZD1222 COVID-19 vaccine. Each CDR3 is given with its conserved first and last residue. The D gene is left open where the match is weak. Only part of the rows carry a size: once, few, many, or a class if the clone is expanded.

D: .; J: TRBJ1-1; size: .; V: TRBV30; DNA: TGTGCCTGGAGTGTTGGAGGCCGTACTGAAGCTTTCTTT; CDR3: CAWSVGGRTEAFF
D: TRBD1; J: TRBJ2-5; size: .; V: TRBV2; DNA: TGTGCCAGCAGCCGGACAGGGGTCGAAGAGACCCAGTACTTC; CDR3: CASSRTGVEETQYF
D: .; J: TRBJ1-1; size: .; V: TRBV5-1; DNA: TGCGCCAGCAGCTTGGGCGGGGGGGCCTTAGGGACTGAAGCTTTCTTT; CDR3: CASSLGGGALGTEAFF
D: TRBD1; J: TRBJ1-4; size: .; V: TRBV6-5; DNA: TGTGCCAGCAGTTACTCGAGGGGGACAGGGATGGAACTGTTTTTT; CDR3: CASSYSRGTGMELFF
D: .; J: TRBJ2-5; size: .; V: TRBV30; DNA: TGTGCCTGGAGTGGCGGCTACGAGGGGGAGACCCAGTACTTC; CDR3: CAWSGGYEGETQYF
D: .; J: TRBJ1-1; size: .; V: TRBV7-9; DNA: TGTGCCAGCAGCTTTGGGACAAGAAGGACTGAAGCTTTCTTT; CDR3: CASSFGTRRTEAFF
D: .; J: TRBJ1-1; size: .; V: TRBV7-9; DNA: TGTGCCAGCAGCCCTAGGGAGGGGATATCTGAAGCTTTCTTT; CDR3: CASSPREGISEAFF
D: TRBD1; J: TRBJ2-5; size: .; V: TRBV20-1; DNA: TGCAGTGCTAGTGCCTTCGGACAGGGCTCTGGGGAGACCCAGTACTTC; CDR3: CSASAFGQGSGETQYF
D: TRBD1; J: TRBJ1-4; size: .; V: TRBV9; DNA: TGTGCCAGCAGCATGACCGGGACAGGGGATGAAAAACTGTTTTTT; CDR3: CASSMTGTGDEKLFF
D: .; J: TRBJ1-5; size: .; V: TRBV6-2/TRBV6-3; DNA: TGTGCCAGCAGTTACTCGAGAGGTCAGCCCCAGCATTTT; CDR3: CASSYSRGQPQHF
D: TRBD1; J: TRBJ1-2; size: .; V: TRBV18; DNA: TGTGCCAGCTCACCCGGGACAGGGGGAGATGGCTACACCTTC; CDR3: CASSPGTGGDGYTF
D: TRBD1; J: TRBJ2-6; size: once; V: TRBV19; DNA: TGTGCCAGTCGGACAGGGGGATCGGGGGCCAACGTCCTGACTTTC; CDR3: CASRTGGSGANVLTF
D: .; J: TRBJ1-5; size: .; V: TRBV21-1; DNA: TGTGCCAGCAGCAAAGGGACAAGGACAAATCAGCCCCAGCATTTT; CDR3: CASSKGTRTNQPQHF
D: TRBD1; J: TRBJ1-1; size: once; V: TRBV5-4; DNA: TGTGCCAGCAGCCGGGGACAGGGATATGAAGCTTTCTTT; CDR3: CASSRGQGYEAFF
D: TRBD2; J: TRBJ2-3; size: once; V: TRBV27; DNA: TGTGCCAGCAGTTTATTATTTGGGGGGGGGAATACGCAGTATTTT; CDR3: CASSLLFGGGNTQYF
D: TRBD1; J: TRBJ2-1; size: .; V: TRBV24-1; DNA: TGTGCCACCCGGACAGGGGGCGAGTACAATGAGCAGTTCTTC; CDR3: CATRTGGEYNEQFF
D: TRBD1; J: TRBJ2-2; size: once; V: TRBV6-5; DNA: TGTGCCAGCAGAACGACAGGGATAGGCACCGGGGAGCTGTTTTTT; CDR3: CASRTTGIGTGELFF
D: .; J: TRBJ2-1; size: .; V: TRBV18; DNA: TGTGCCAGCTCACCACCTACCAGCGTATACAATGAGCAGTTCTTC; CDR3: CASSPPTSVYNEQFF
D: .; J: TRBJ1-1; size: once; V: TRBV25-1; DNA: TGTGCCAGCAGTAACAAGGACGCTGAAGCTTTCTTT; CDR3: CASSNKDAEAFF
D: .; J: TRBJ1-3; size: few; V: TRBV19; DNA: TGTGCCAGTACTGTGTCGGTCACCTCTGGAAACACCATATATTTT; CDR3: CASTVSVTSGNTIYF
D: .; J: TRBJ1-6; size: .; V: TRBV7-9; DNA: TGTGCCAGCACTCCCGTGAGAGATAATTCACCCCTCCACTTT; CDR3: CASTPVRDNSPLHF
D: .; J: TRBJ2-6; size: .; V: TRBV18; DNA: TGTGCCAGCTCACTACAAGAAGTTTCTGGGGCCAACGTCCTGACTTTC; CDR3: CASSLQEVSGANVLTF
D: TRBD1; J: TRBJ1-2; size: once; V: TRBV5-1; DNA: TGCGCCAGCAGCTGGGGGACGGGACAGGGGCCTGGCTACACCTTC; CDR3: CASSWGTGQGPGYTF
D: .; J: TRBJ1-3; size: once; V: TRBV2; DNA: TGTGCCAGCAGTGAAGCGCCGGGTACTGGAAACACCATATATTTT; CDR3: CASSEAPGTGNTIYF
D: TRBD1; J: TRBJ1-2; size: once; V: TRBV5-8; DNA: TGTGCCAGCAGCTTCCCGGGACAGGGTGTGCATGGCTACACCTTC; CDR3: CASSFPGQGVHGYTF
D: TRBD1; J: TRBJ1-2; size: once; V: TRBV9; DNA: TGTGCCAGCAGCGTAACGGCAGGGGGGTATGGCTACACCTTC; CDR3: CASSVTAGGYGYTF
D: .; J: TRBJ2-3; size: .; V: TRBV6-1; DNA: TGTGCCAGCAGTGAATCTAGGCGCTCGAGCACAGATACGCAGTATTTT; CDR3: CASSESRRSSTDTQYF
D: .; J: TRBJ1-2; size: .; V: TRBV18; DNA: TGTGCCAGCTCACCACTCAGCAGGGCGGATGGCTACACCTTC; CDR3: CASSPLSRADGYTF
D: .; J: TRBJ1-5; size: .; V: TRBV28; DNA: TGTGCCAGCAGTTCCGTCGAGGGGGAAGATAGGCCCCAGCATTTT; CDR3: CASSSVEGEDRPQHF
D: TRBD1; J: TRBJ1-4; size: .; V: TRBV6-5; DNA: TGTGCCAGCAGCGCAGGACAGGGGGCAAGGGAAAAACTGTTTTTT; CDR3: CASSAGQGAREKLFF
D: .; J: TRBJ1-5; size: once; V: TRBV30; DNA: TGTGCCTACAGACAGGTTGGCGGAAATCAGCCCCAGCATTTT; CDR3: CAYRQVGGNQPQHF
D: .; J: TRBJ1-1; size: .; V: TRBV4-1; DNA: TGCGCCAGCAGCCAAGGGGTGAAAGCTGGACGGATTTACACTGAAGCTTTCTTT; CDR3: CASSQGVKAGRIYTEAFF
D: TRBD1; J: TRBJ1-1; size: .; V: TRBV2; DNA: TGTGCCAGCAACAGGGGAAGCACTGAAGCTTTCTTT; CDR3: CASNRGSTEAFF
D: .; J: TRBJ2-3; size: .; V: TRBV6-2/TRBV6-3; DNA: TGTGCCAGCAGCCCCGCGGGGCCTAGCACAGATACGCAGTATTTT; CDR3: CASSPAGPSTDTQYF
D: TRBD1; J: TRBJ2-1; size: .; V: TRBV14; DNA: TGTGCCAGCAGCCAAACCGGGACAGGGAAGGTCCACAATGAGCAGTTCTTC; CDR3: CASSQTGTGKVHNEQFF
D: TRBD1; J: TRBJ2-5; size: .; V: TRBV3-1/TRBV3-2; DNA: TGTGCCAGCAGTGCTACAGGGGTGGAGCGGGAGACCCAGTACTTC; CDR3: CASSATGVERETQYF
D: .; J: TRBJ2-6; size: .; V: TRBV5-1; DNA: TGCGCCAGCAGCTTGGCCCAAGGGGCTGGGGCCAACGTCCTGACTTTC; CDR3: CASSLAQGAGANVLTF
D: TRBD1; J: TRBJ1-2; size: .; V: TRBV2; DNA: TGTGCCAGCAACCTATACCAGACAGGGGCCTATGGCTACACCTTC; CDR3: CASNLYQTGAYGYTF
D: TRBD1; J: TRBJ2-2; size: once; V: TRBV7-3; DNA: TGTGCCAGCAGCACCAGGGGGCGCGGCACCGGGGAGCTGTTTTTT; CDR3: CASSTRGRGTGELFF
D: .; J: TRBJ2-2; size: once; V: TRBV24-1; DNA: TGTGCCACCAGTGACGTCGGGAACACCGGGGAGCTGTTTTTT; CDR3: CATSDVGNTGELFF
D: .; J: TRBJ1-3; size: .; V: TRBV18; DNA: TGTGCCAGCTCACCACAGGGAGGATCGGAAAACACCATATATTTT; CDR3: CASSPQGGSENTIYF
D: .; J: TRBJ2-7; size: .; V: TRBV9; DNA: TGTGCCAGCCTCTCCCGGACAGCGACCTACGAGCAGTACTTC; CDR3: CASLSRTATYEQYF
D: .; J: TRBJ1-6; size: .; V: TRBV4-2; DNA: TGTGCCAGCAGCCAAGATATTACTCAAGGGAGAATACCCCTCCACTTT; CDR3: CASSQDITQGRIPLHF